Given below is one T cell receptor beta chain in context. In this sample, this clonotype turned up a few times. The clone's antigen remains unknown. Qualities for individual bases were not recorded, and no much larger clone is one base off. This entry is derived from a study of identical twins (TCRdb year 2016). Broadly, across the study: To test whether fetal clonotypes persist, the study used deep sequencing on TCR alpha and beta repertoires from monozygotic twins, unrelated adults of various ages, and cord blood. To rule out contamination, replicate twin experiments were performed at different times with different library preparation protocols. General findings and caveats noted by the study authors: In monozygotic twins, recombination models systematically underestimated out-of-frame TCR alpha sharing, but the models matched the sharing seen between unrelated individuals. Conclusions relied on cross-sectional statistical analysis, since the same donors could not be followed over many years. Zero-insertion analyses could be partly confounded by invariant T cells such as MAIT and iNKT, although diverse VJ usage argued against such confounding for most clonotypes. Abundant cord blood beta clonotypes had fewer insertions, young adult naive repertoires showed a similar but weaker trend, and memory repertoires showed no such trend. The excess sharing between twins in beta out-of-frame sequences was weaker because fewer shared sequences reduced the signal-to-noise ratio. Out-of-frame TCR alpha sequences shared between twins showed an excess of low generation-probability sequences compared with coincidental sharing between unrelated individuals.

The CDR3 spans 13 residues, from the cysteine through the phenylalanine. Just CDR3 DNA is preserved here, 39 bases in frame from base 1. For CDR1 and CDR2, the germline V gene lists SNHLY and FYNNEI. V is clipped by 8 bases and J by 6 bases, and the sequence between their germline boundaries is 14 bases long. The library was obtained by 5' RACE. Instrument on record: Illumina HiSeq 2000. Template switching introduced a universal primer binding site; the final cDNA contained a unique molecular identifier, enabling accurate counting of TCR cDNA molecules. First-strand cDNA for TCR alpha and beta chains was synthesized from specific primers in the conserved constant-segment region. To control for contamination, every cDNA library carried two barcodes: a SMART-Mk sample barcode plus Illumina barcodes. Two successive PCR steps introduced TruSeq adapter sequences along with Illumina sample barcodes. The TCR alpha and beta cDNA libraries were sequenced on the Illumina HiSeq platform using custom primers. From the authors' description of their analysis: MiGEC processed the raw reads to extract unique molecular identifiers, while MiXCR was used to determine the CDR3 positions. For each individual, recombination models were inferred using an EM algorithm with the repgenHMM and IGoR tools. The analysis of shared clonotypes was done with the tcR package in R, with sharing normalized by the product of cloneset sizes. To study raw recombination without the effects of thymic and clonal selection, out-of-frame nonproductive sequences were analyzed. TCRdb reworked the public reads: Q25 trimming with fastp, MiXCR clone assembly, productive beta chains retained. Rows matching on CDR3 protein sequence are summarized as one entry with the most common DNA and genes. The authors' filters were not applied to this entry. Present in this sample are about 690,000 distinct CDR3 sequences, roughly 6% of which were seen just once. The top ten constitute around 2% of the sample.

Every donor was a healthy Caucasian. The study also sequenced three unrelated non-twin adults: a male aged 18 to 30, a male aged 50 to 59 and a female aged 50 to 59. Miltenyi CD45RO+ enrichment and human naive T-cell isolation kits were used to isolate memory (CD45RO+) and naive T cells from PBMC. The receptor comes from a man aged 18 to 30 in good health. Sequences were obtained from naive T cells sorted from blood. The sample's cell subset or site label, in plain terms: cells isolated with a human naive T-cell isolation kit. The rearrangement combines TRBV2 with TRBJ1-5, with no D gene named confidently. CDR3 reads: CASSGSRAQPQHF. The nucleotide sequence is TGTGCCAGCTCCGGGTCCCGGGCTCAGCCCCAGCATTTT.